The rows below give T cell receptor beta chains drawn from one sample of a study of OX40 agonist ivuxolimab in advanced cancers. The assay was immunoSEQ multiplex PCR, and TCRdb's table has in-frame clones only and misses some. This table has around 95,000 clones, approximately 91% appearing once. This sample comprised CD4+ or CD8+ T cells sorted from blood, obtained in a trial of the OX40 agonist ivuxolimab. The receptors were sampled from an adult with an advanced solid tumor such as melanoma, head and neck, liver or kidney cancer. CDR3s include the opening cysteine and the closing phenylalanine or tryptophan. Fields, in order: V gene, J gene, CDR3 protein.

V: TRBV19
J: TRBJ2-7
CDR3: CASSIEGRALYEQYF

V: TRBV18
J: TRBJ2-1
CDR3: CASSPGRGGYNEQFF

V: TRBV10-3
J: TRBJ1-1
CDR3: CATSVVRGAEAFF

V: TRBV12-5
J: TRBJ1-1
CDR3: CASGARGAKNTEAFF

V: TRBV6-6
J: TRBJ2-7
CDR3: CASSYSPGFEQYF

V: TRBV5-1
J: TRBJ2-1
CDR3: CASSLDPSGVYNEQFF

V: TRBV6-5
J: TRBJ2-7
CDR3: CASSYGVPTFYEQYF

V: TRBV19
J: TRBJ2-3
CDR3: CASSGRAGSTDTQYF

V: TRBV27
J: TRBJ2-3
CDR3: CASSFSGGAFTDTQYF

V: TRBV5-4
J: TRBJ2-3
CDR3: CASSRPDLSDTQYF

V: TRBV10-3
J: TRBJ1-2
CDR3: CAISGRDSYYGYTF

V: TRBV5-6
J: TRBJ2-5
CDR3: CASSLVGGETQYF

V: TRBV23-1
J: TRBJ2-3
CDR3: CASSHHRHTDTQYF

V: TRBV5-8
J: TRBJ2-7
CDR3: CASSVRAAGQYF

V: TRBV27
J: TRBJ2-1
CDR3: CASTAQGSYNEQFF

V: TRBV5-1
J: TRBJ2-2
CDR3: CASSFGAGTQGGELFF

V: TRBV2
J: TRBJ2-1
CDR3: CASLDPRLAGWDSYNEQFF

V: TRBV7-3
J: TRBJ2-1
CDR3: CASSFRLAGGLREQFF

V: TRBV27
J: TRBJ1-5
CDR3: CASRRQGGQPQHF

V: TRBV6-6
J: TRBJ2-2
CDR3: CASRQRSGGDTGELFF

V: TRBV2
J: TRBJ1-2
CDR3: CASSEGSTGYGYTF

V: TRBV6-5
J: TRBJ2-7
CDR3: CASSKGPSYEQYF

V: TRBV7-9
J: TRBJ2-1
CDR3: CASSSRTAGSSYNEQFF

V: TRBV7-9
J: TRBJ2-5
CDR3: CASSQLAGEETQYF

V: TRBV12-1
J: TRBJ2-4
CDR3: CASSFGTLAGGPELGAKNIQYF

V: TRBV6-1
J: TRBJ2-3
CDR3: CASSNRVGTDTQYF

V: TRBV30
J: TRBJ1-1
CDR3: CAFDRGPTEAFF

V: TRBV6-6
J: TRBJ1-4
CDR3: CASSYGAINEKLFF

V: TRBV9
J: TRBJ1-4
CDR3: CASSGGVGTNNEKLFF

V: TRBV18
J: TRBJ1-6
CDR3: CASSLGLDNSPLHF

V: TRBV5-6
J: TRBJ1-2
CDR3: CASSYAGVGGYTF

V: TRBV7-9
J: TRBJ2-1
CDR3: CASSLEYRDSYNEQFF

V: TRBV27
J: TRBJ2-3
CDR3: CASSLGRGATQYF

V: TRBV6-6
J: TRBJ1-5
CDR3: CASRDQGNSNQPQHF

V: TRBV11-3
J: TRBJ2-1
CDR3: CASSLGGVTYNEQFF

V: TRBV18
J: TRBJ1-1
CDR3: CASSPGGTTEAFF

V: TRBV30
J: TRBJ2-3
CDR3: CASKGGKDTQYF

V: TRBV10-2
J: TRBJ1-6
CDR3: CASSETPRTGSPLHF

V: TRBV5-1
J: TRBJ1-6
CDR3: CASSDRGDNSPLHF